These T cell receptor beta chains were read from a single sample in a study of shared clonotypes between healthy human individuals. Some clones are missing from TCRdb's copy, which holds only in-frame ones; the method was immunoSEQ multiplex PCR. The profile shows 950,000 to 1,300,000 clones, under 80% of them singletons. The material sequenced was memory CD4+ T cells sorted from blood. These receptors originate from a man aged 18 to 29 in good health. CDR3s include the opening cysteine and the closing phenylalanine or tryptophan. The D gene is left open where the match is weak. Clone sizes are given selectively: once, few, many, or a class where the clone is expanded.

clone size	V gene	J gene	D gene	CDR3 DNA	CDR3 protein
NA	TRBV19	TRBJ1-2	NA	TGTGCCAGTAGTATTATAGGCCGCCTGTCGGGAGGCTACACCTTC	CASSIIGRLSGGYTF
NA	TRBV6-6	TRBJ2-1	TRBD2	TGTGCCACCACCCCTAGCGGGTTTTACAATGAGCAGTTCTTC	CATTPSGFYNEQFF
NA	TRBV7-2	TRBJ2-7	NA	TGTGCCAGCGCCGAGCTCTACGAGCAGTACTTC	CASAELYEQYF
NA	TRBV5-1	TRBJ2-1	TRBD2	TGCGCCAGCCGCTCGGGTAGCGGGAGTACTTACAATGAGCAGTTCTTC	CASRSGSGSTYNEQFF
NA	TRBV18	TRBJ1-2	TRBD1	TGTGCCAGCTCACCCGACAGGGCCTATGGCTACACCTTC	CASSPDRAYGYTF
NA	TRBV6-1	TRBJ2-5	NA	TGTGCCAGCAGTGTCAGAGGTGGGGAAGAGACCCAGTACTTC	CASSVRGGEETQYF
NA	TRBV11-1	TRBJ1-1	NA	TGTGCCAGCAGCTTAGGCCCTCAAGTACTCTTT	CASSLGPQVLF
NA	TRBV5-6	TRBJ2-1	NA	TGTGCCAGCAGCTTGATCAATGAGCAGTTCTTC	CASSLINEQFF
NA	TRBV4-1	TRBJ2-7	NA	TGCGCCAGCAGCCAAGGGCGGGGAGCGACCTACGAGCAGTACTTC	CASSQGRGATYEQYF
once	TRBV5-8	TRBJ2-2	NA	TGTGCCAGCACCCGAATCCTCCAGGGCCCCACCGGGGAGCTGTTTTTT	CASTRILQGPTGELFF
NA	TRBV6-6	TRBJ2-5	TRBD1	TGTGCCAGCAATGGACAGGGGCCGAAGACCCAGTACTTC	CASNGQGPKTQYF
NA	TRBV27	TRBJ2-3	NA	TGTGCCAGCAGTTTGAGAGCGAGCACAGATACGCAGTATTTT	CASSLRASTDTQYF